This T cell receptor beta chain is drawn from a study of beta chain features in type 1 diabetes. Investigators reverse transcribed all isolated RNA, so they sequenced expressed TCRB transcripts. Repertoires were generated with immunoSEQ multiplex PCR, while TCRdb's copy carries only in-frame clones and drops some. The sample records 38,000 or so clones, around 64% being singletons. To note about this clone: The antigen is not known.

CDR3 length equals 14 residues. Germline values: CDR1 KGHSH, CDR2 LQKENI. Trimming cost V 3 bases and J 2 bases, with 10 bases left between them. Findings of the study overall: Diminished insertions and augmented deletions at VDJ junctions characterized type 1 diabetes patients.

The sequence was obtained from a woman aged 25 to 39 in good health. The rearrangement uses TRBV18 and TRBJ2-5; D not resolved. The sequencing input was Tregs from blood. The CDR3: CASSPQAPQETQYF. DNA of the CDR3: TGTGCCAGCTCACCTCAGGCCCCGCAAGAGACCCAGTACTTC. The complete variable domain, with remaining parts taken from reference TRBV18 and TRBJ2-5, reads NAGVMQNPRHLVRRRGQEARLRCSPMKGHSHVYWYRQLPEEGLKFMVYLQKENIIDESGMPKERFSAEFPKEGPSILRIQQVVRGDSAAYFCASSPQAPQETQYFGPGTRLLVL.